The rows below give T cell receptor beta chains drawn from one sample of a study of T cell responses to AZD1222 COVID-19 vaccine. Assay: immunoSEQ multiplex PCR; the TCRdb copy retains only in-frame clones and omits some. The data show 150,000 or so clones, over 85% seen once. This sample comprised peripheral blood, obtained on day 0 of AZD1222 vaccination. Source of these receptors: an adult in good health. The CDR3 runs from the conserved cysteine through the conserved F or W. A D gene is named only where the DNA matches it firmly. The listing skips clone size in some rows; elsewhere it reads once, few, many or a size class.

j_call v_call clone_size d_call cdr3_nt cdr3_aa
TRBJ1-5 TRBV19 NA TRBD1 TGTGCCAGTAGGGTACAGGGGGCAAGTCAGCCCCAGCATTTT CASRVQGASQPQHF
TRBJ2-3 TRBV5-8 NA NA TGTGCCAGCAGCTTGGGCGGTTATACGCAGTATTTT CASSLGGYTQYF
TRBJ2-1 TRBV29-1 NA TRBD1 TGCAGCGTCGCGCCCCCAGGGGGTTACAATGAGCAGTTCTTC CSVAPPGGYNEQFF
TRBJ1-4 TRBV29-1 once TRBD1 TGCAGCGTTGGTGACCGGGACAGGGGTGAAAAACTGTTTTTT CSVGDRDRGEKLFF
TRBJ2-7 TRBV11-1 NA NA TGTGCCAGCAGTAGTTCGGGGAATCGTCGGGAGCAGTACTTC CASSSSGNRREQYF
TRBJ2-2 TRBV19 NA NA TGTGCCAGTAGTAGGGTCTCTAACACCGGGGAGCTGTTTTTT CASSRVSNTGELFF
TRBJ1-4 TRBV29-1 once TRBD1 TGCAGCGTTGGCCTTGGCAGGGGGCTTGAAAAACTGTTTTTT CSVGLGRGLEKLFF
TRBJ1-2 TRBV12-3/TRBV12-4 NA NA TGTGCCAGCAGTCTCGTTTATGGCTACACCTTC CASSLVYGYTF
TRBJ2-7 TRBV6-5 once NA TGTGCCAGCAGTCCACCTTCGACCGTTGGGTCCGAGCAGTACTTC CASSPPSTVGSEQYF
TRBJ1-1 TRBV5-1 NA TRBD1 TGCGCCAGCAGCTTGGTGGGACAGCCGAACACTGAAGCTTTCTTT CASSLVGQPNTEAFF
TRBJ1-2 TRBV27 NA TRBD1 TGTGCCAGCAGGGGACAGGGGGATGGCTACACCTTC CASRGQGDGYTF
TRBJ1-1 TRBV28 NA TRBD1 TGTGCCAGCAGCACTGACAGGGCCACTGAAGCTTTCTTT CASSTDRATEAFF
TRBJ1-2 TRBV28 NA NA TGTGCCAGCGCCCCTCGCGAGTTTGAGGTCGGCTACACCTTC CASAPREFEVGYTF
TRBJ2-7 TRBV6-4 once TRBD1 TGTGCCAGCAGCCCCCTACCGCCAGGGGGCCGAATCGAGCAGTACTTC CASSPLPPGGRIEQYF
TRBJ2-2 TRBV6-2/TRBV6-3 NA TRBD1 TGTGCCAGCAGCGGAACAGGGGTCGGGGAGCTGTTTTTT CASSGTGVGELFF
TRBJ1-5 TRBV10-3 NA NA TGTGCCATCAGTGAGTCCAGACAGATCAATCAGCCCCAGCATTTT CAISESRQINQPQHF
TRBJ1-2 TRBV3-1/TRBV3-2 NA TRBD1 TGTGCCAGCAGCCAATACGGACAGGGAGTCTATGGCTACACCTTC CASSQYGQGVYGYTF
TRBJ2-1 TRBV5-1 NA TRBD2 TGCGCCAGCAGCTTGACCACTAGCGGGATGTCGAATGAGCAGTTCTTC CASSLTTSGMSNEQFF
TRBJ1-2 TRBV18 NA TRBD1 TGTGCCAGCTCTCGACAGGGTAACTATGGCTACACCTTC CASSRQGNYGYTF
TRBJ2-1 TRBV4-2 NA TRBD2 TGTGCCAGCAGCCAAGCGGAGGGAGGGGTCTCCTACAATGAGCAGTTCTTC CASSQAEGGVSYNEQFF
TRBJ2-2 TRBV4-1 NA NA TGCGCCAGCAGCAGTCCCGGGGAGCTGTTTTTT CASSSPGELFF
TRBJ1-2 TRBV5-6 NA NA TGTGCCAGCAGCTTGGGGTTCCAGCGGGGCTACACCTTC CASSLGFQRGYTF
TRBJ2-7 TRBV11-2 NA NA TGTGCCAGCGGAGGACAGACCTACGAGCAGTACTTC CASGGQTYEQYF
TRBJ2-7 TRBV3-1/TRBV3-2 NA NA TGTGCCAGCAGCCCCGCTGGGGGCAGGTCGCCCGAGCAGTACTTC CASSPAGGRSPEQYF
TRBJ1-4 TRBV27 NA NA TGTGCCAGCAGTCCCGGGCGACGGGGAGAAAAACTGTTTTTT CASSPGRRGEKLFF
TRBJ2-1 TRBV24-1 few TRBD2 TGTGCCACCAGTGATTTCTCTAGCGGGAGCTCCTACAATGAGCAGTTCTTC CATSDFSSGSSYNEQFF
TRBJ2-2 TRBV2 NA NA TGTGCCAGCATCTTCCAGGGAGGCACCGGGGAGCTGTTTTTT CASIFQGGTGELFF
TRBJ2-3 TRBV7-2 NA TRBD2 TGTGCCAGCAGCCCAGGACTAGCGGGGCCAGATACGCAGTATTTT CASSPGLAGPDTQYF
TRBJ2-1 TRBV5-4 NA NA TGTGCCAGCAGCTCAAGGGTCAACAATGAGCAGTTCTTC CASSSRVNNEQFF
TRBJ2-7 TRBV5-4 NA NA TGTGCCAGCAGCTTGGGAGGTTTGAGCTCCTACGAGCAGTACTTC CASSLGGLSSYEQYF
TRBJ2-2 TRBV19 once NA TGTGCCAGTAGTATCAGGGAAGTCGGGAACACCGGGGAGCTGTTTTTT CASSIREVGNTGELFF
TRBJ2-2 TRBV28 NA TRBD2 TGTGCCGGGCGGGAGCGGACCGGGGAGCTGTTTTTT CAGRERTGELFF
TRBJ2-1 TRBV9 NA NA TGTGCCAGCACCAACGTAGGGCGAACCGCCCAAGGTGAGCAGTTCTTC CASTNVGRTAQGEQFF
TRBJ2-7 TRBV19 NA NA TGTGCCAGTAGCCCGGACAGCTTCTACGAGCAGTACTTC CASSPDSFYEQYF
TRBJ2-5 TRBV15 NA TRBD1 TGTGCCACCAGCAGGTACAGGGACAGGGTTGGGGAGACCCAGTACTTC CATSRYRDRVGETQYF
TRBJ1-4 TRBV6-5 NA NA TGTGCCAGCAGTTACCAATTAAATGAAAAACTGTTTTTT CASSYQLNEKLFF
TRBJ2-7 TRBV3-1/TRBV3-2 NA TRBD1 TGTGCCAGCAGCCAGGGGACAGGGGCCGAGCAGTACTTC CASSQGTGAEQYF
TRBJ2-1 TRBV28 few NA TGTGCCAGCAGTTCCTTCGGGACCCTCTCTATTGAGCAGTTCTTC CASSSFGTLSIEQFF
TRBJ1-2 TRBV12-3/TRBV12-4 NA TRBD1 TGTGCCAGCAGTCCCCCAGGGGGCTATGGCTACACCTTC CASSPPGGYGYTF
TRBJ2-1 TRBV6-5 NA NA TGTGCCAGCAGTTACCCACCTCTCTACAATGAGCAGTTCTTC CASSYPPLYNEQFF
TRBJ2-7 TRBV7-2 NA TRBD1 TGTGCCAGCAGCTTATTCACGGGACAGGGGGGCTCATACTTC CASSLFTGQGGSYF
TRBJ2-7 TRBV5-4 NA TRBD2 TGTGCCAGCAGCCCCGGGACTAGCGCGCCTTACCGCTCCTACGAGCAGTACTTC CASSPGTSAPYRSYEQYF
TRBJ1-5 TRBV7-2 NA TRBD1 TGTGCCAGCAGCTACGACAGGGACAATCAGCCCCAGCATTTT CASSYDRDNQPQHF
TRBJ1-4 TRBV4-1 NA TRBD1 TGCGCCAGCAGTCACCCGAAGGCCACTGTAGGGGGCGAGAGTGAAAAACTGTTTTTT CASSHPKATVGGESEKLFF
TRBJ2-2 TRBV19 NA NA TGTGCCAGTAGTCCGGGAGAACCCGGTTTTGCCGGGTGGTCCACCGGGGAGCTGTTTTTT CASSPGEPGFAGWSTGELFF
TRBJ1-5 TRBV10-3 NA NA TGTGCCACGGACGAGGGGCAAGTTCAGCCCCAGCATTTT CATDEGQVQPQHF
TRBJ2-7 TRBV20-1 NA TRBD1 TGCAGTGCTAGTTTAGGGGGCTTGGGCTCCTACGAGCAGTACTTC CSASLGGLGSYEQYF
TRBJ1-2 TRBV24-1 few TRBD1 TGTGCCACCAGTGATTCAGGGGCGGGACAGGACGCCTCGGGCTACACCTTC CATSDSGAGQDASGYTF
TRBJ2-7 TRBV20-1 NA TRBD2 TGCAGTGCTAGTCGGACTAGCGGTTACTACGAGCAGTACTTC CSASRTSGYYEQYF
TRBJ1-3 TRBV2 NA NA TGTGCCAGCAGTGAAATACGGGTCTCCGGAAACACCATATATTTT CASSEIRVSGNTIYF
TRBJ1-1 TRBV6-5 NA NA TGTGCCAGCAGTTACTCGGGGATTATAAACACTGAAGCTTTCTTT CASSYSGIINTEAFF
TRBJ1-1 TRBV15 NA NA TGTGCCACCAGCGTTGGGGAAACTGAAGCTTTCTTT CATSVGETEAFF
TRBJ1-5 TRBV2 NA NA TGTGCCAGCAGTGAAGAGGAGGTGGGGCCCAATCAGCCCCAGCATTTT CASSEEEVGPNQPQHF
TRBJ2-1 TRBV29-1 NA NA TGCAGCGTTCTTGGCGGAATCTCCTACAATGAGCAGTTCTTC CSVLGGISYNEQFF